What follows are 18 T cell receptor beta chains derived from one specimen sequenced in a study of shared clonotypes between healthy human individuals. The repertoire was sequenced with immunoSEQ multiplex PCR; TCRdb's copy has only in-frame clones and lacks some. The table has a few million clones, nearly 97% seen once. Source material: naive CD4+ T cells sorted from blood. The sample's subset: CD45RA+ positively selected. The receptors were gathered from a man between 18 and 29 years old in good health.

About this clone itself: The sample contains more than one DNA sequence encoding this CDR3. This chain uses TRBV30 with TRBJ2-5, with D perhaps matching TRBD2 (6 bases). Germline CDR1 is GTSNPN and CDR2 is SVGIG (reference sequence). The CDR3 sequence is 13 residues long. V gave up 5 bases and J gave up 1 base, with 11 bases separating them. In DNA, the CDR3 is TGTGCCTGGGGCGGAGGGTTCCAAGAGACCCAGTACTTC. This gives the protein CAWGGGFQETQYF.

This sequence joins TRBV14 and TRBJ1-2; tentatively, D is TRBD1 (5 bases). Trimming took off 0 bases at V and 3 bases at J, with 5 bases between the two ends. This CDR3 comprises 13 residues. Looked up from germline, CDR1 is SGHDN and CDR2 is FVKESK. The CDR3 sequence is CASSQEGDYGYTF. CDR3 DNA sequence: TGTGCCAGCAGCCAAGAGGGGGACTATGGCTACACCTTC.

The chain couples TRBV7-9 to TRBJ1-1, with D possibly being TRBD1 (6 bases). V lost 2 bases and J lost 10, with 14 bases in between. The CDR3 is made up of 13 amino acids. The germline V gene encodes CDR1 SEHNR and CDR2 FQNEAQ (reference sequence). The CDR3 spells CASSLNRDGSAFF. The CDR3 nucleotides read TGTGCCAGCAGCTTAAACAGGGATGGGTCAGCTTTCTTT.

The genes are TRBV6-6 and TRBJ2-3; D uncertain. Trimming shortened V by 7 bases and J by 2 bases, and 10 bases separated the two germline ends. The germline V gene has CDR1 MNHNY and CDR2 SVGAGI (reference sequence). The CDR3 sequence is 13 residues long. CDR3 protein: CASIGVNTDTQYF. CDR3 DNA sequence: TGTGCCAGCATTGGAGTGAACACAGATACGCAGTATTTT.

For the CDR3, the DNA is TGTGCCAGCAGCCCAGAAGCAGATCCCCCTGGCTATGGCTACACCTTC. It translates to CASSPEADPPGYGYTF. This chain uses TRBV11-3 with TRBJ1-2; D remains unclear. The germline gives CDR1 SGHNT, CDR2 YENEEA. With 5 bases removed from V and 4 bases from J, the gap between germline ends came to 20 bases. The CDR3 extends over 16 amino acids.

The J gene is TRBJ1-4, the V gene TRBV4-1; 7 nucleotides line up with TRBD1. Losses at the gene ends were 0 bases for V and 4 bases for J; bases not matched to a gene: 5. Germline V gene sequence: CDR1 MGHRA, CDR2 YSYEKL. CDR3 size: 16 residues. CDR3 sequence: CASSQEGQTLNEKLFF. In DNA form, the CDR3 reads TGCGCCAGCAGCCAAGAGGGACAGACTCTTAATGAAAAACTGTTTTTT.

The V gene is TRBV15, the J gene TRBJ1-5, with unresolved D. V shed 1 base and J shed 1 base, with 14 bases lying between them. Germline V gene data show CDR1 as LNHNV and CDR2 as YYDKDF (reference sequence). The CDR3 has 17 residues. CDR3 region: CATSRVSEGLSNQPQHF. The CDR3 coding sequence is TGTGCCACCAGCAGAGTCTCGGAGGGCCTGAGCAATCAGCCCCAGCATTTT.

The V and J genes are TRBV19 and TRBJ2-6; D is unresolved. This CDR3 is 15 amino acids long. CDR1 is LNHDA and CDR2 is SQIVND in the germline V gene (reference sequence). Trimming shortened V by 4 bases and J by 0 bases, and 7 bases separated the two germline ends. This chain's CDR3 is CASSTGFSGANVLTF. The CDR3, as DNA: TGTGCCAGTAGTACAGGTTTCTCTGGGGCCAACGTCCTGACTTTC.

The chain is built from TRBV7-2 and TRBJ1-5; TRBD1 might be the D (5 bases). This CDR3 comprises 14 residues. V shed 4 bases and J shed 6 bases, with 13 bases lying between them. In germline, CDR1 is SGHTA, CDR2 FQGNSA. The CDR3 protein is CASSSGASPQPQHF. The DNA of the CDR3 is TGTGCCAGCAGCTCCGGGGCTTCGCCTCAGCCCCAGCATTTT. Using reference TRBV7-2 and TRBJ1-5 for the parts outside the CDR3, the full variable domain is GAGVSQSPSNKVTEKGKDVELRCDPISGHTALYWYRQSLGQGLEFLIYFQGNSAPDKSGLPSDRFSAERTGGSVSTLTIQRTQQEDSAVYLCASSSGASPQPQHFGDGTRLSIL.

The rearrangement joins TRBV5-1 to TRBJ2-1, with D possibly being TRBD2 (6 bases). Germline loops: CDR1 SGHRS, CDR2 YFSETQ. V was cut by 0 bases and J by 5 bases, with 18 bases left in between. CDR3 length: 17 amino acids. The CDR3 DNA sequence: TGCGCCAGCAGCTTGGTTTGGTCGGGGGATGGGCACAATGAGCAGTTCTTC. It translates to CASSLVWSGDGHNEQFF. The entire variable domain, with the rest obtained from reference TRBV5-1 and TRBJ2-1, is as follows: KAGVTQTPRYLIKTRGQQVTLSCSPISGHRSVSWYQQTPGQGLQFLFEYFSETQRNKGNFPGRFSGRQFSNSRSEMNVSTLELGDSALYLCASSLVWSGDGHNEQFFGPGTRLTVL.

This chain links TRBV30 with TRBJ2-2; D not resolved. V lost 1 base and J lost 3, with 6 bases in between. The CDR3 covers 13 residues. CDR1 and CDR2 (germline): GTSNPN, SVGIG (reference sequence). DNA of the CDR3: TGTGCCTGGAGTGGCACAGACACCGGGGAGCTGTTTTTT. Translating gives CAWSGTDTGELFF.

This clone has only one observation. The chain is built from TRBV7-3 and TRBJ1-1, with 8 bases aligning to TRBD1. The CDR3 is 14 residues long. Germline-derived CDR1 and CDR2 are SGHTA and FQGTGA. V lost 5 bases and J lost 5; bases outside the gene matches: 7. The CDR3 loop is CASSPGTGGTEAFF. The CDR3 DNA sequence: TGTGCCAGCAGCCCGGGGACAGGAGGGACTGAAGCTTTCTTT.

This rearrangement joins TRBV7-2 to TRBJ2-1; D not resolved. From germline, CDR1 is SGHTA and CDR2 FQGNSA. Trimming removed 0 bases from V and 6 bases from J, with 6 bases in between. This CDR3 is built from 13 residues. CDR3 protein: CASSLADFNEQFF. The CDR3 coding sequence is TGTGCCAGCAGCTTAGCCGATTTCAATGAGCAGTTCTTC.

This clone was detected once. V gene TRBV11-3 combines with J gene TRBJ2-7, with a tentative D call TRBD2 (6 bases). Germline lookup yields CDR1 SGHNT and CDR2 YENEEA. Trimming stripped 3 bases from V and 4 bases from J, with 16 bases between. The CDR3 covers 15 residues. This chain's CDR3 is CASSFGSSGLYEQYF. In nucleotides, the CDR3 is TGTGCCAGCAGCTTCGGGAGTTCCGGATTATACGAGCAGTACTTC. Variable domain in full (rest from reference TRBV11-3 and TRBJ2-7): EAGVVQSPRYKIIEKKQPVAFWCNPISGHNTLYWYLQNLGQGPELLIRYENEEAVDDSQLPKDRFSAERLKGVDSTLKIQPAELGDSAVYLCASSFGSSGLYEQYFGPGTRLTVT.

J is TRBJ2-7 and V is TRBV19, with TRBD2 identical over 8 bases. CDR1 and CDR2 (germline): LNHDA, SQIVND (reference sequence). With V trimmed by 7 bases and J by 3 bases, 17 bases remained unmatched. The CDR3 extends over 17 amino acids. CDR3 sequence: CASTDPGLEAPGYEQYF. CDR3 DNA: TGTGCCAGTACCGACCCGGGACTAGAGGCCCCTGGCTACGAGCAGTACTTC.

This clone was picked up one time. The chain links TRBV2 to TRBJ2-1; TRBD2 agrees at 7 bases. This CDR3 is 14 amino acids long. CDR1 is SNHLY, CDR2 FYNNEI, per germline. J gave up 8 bases and V 4 bases, and 8 bases lay outside the gene matches. The CDR3 protein is CASSVASGVYEQFF. The CDR3 bases are TGTGCCAGCAGTGTGGCTAGCGGAGTCTATGAGCAGTTCTTC.

The count of this clone is one. The chain carries TRBV30 and TRBJ2-7; the D gene is possibly TRBD1 (6 bases). Germline CDR1 reads GTSNPN; CDR2 reads SVGIG (reference sequence). The ends were cut back, 2 bases at V and 4 bases at J, with 12 bases in the middle. This CDR3 has 13 amino acids. The CDR3 nucleotides read TGTGCCTGGAGTACGAGGACAGCTTACGAGCAGTACTTC. Translated, it gives CAWSTRTAYEQYF.

The rearrangement uses TRBV25-1 and TRBJ1-2, with unresolved D. Trimming took off 7 bases at V and 8 bases at J, with 20 bases between the two ends. The CDR3 is 14 amino acids. Germline V lookup: CDR1 MGHDK, CDR2 SYGVNS. The CDR3 DNA sequence: TGTGCCAGCACCTCACCCAAGTTGGGCTCGGGCTACACCTTC. Residues: CASTSPKLGSGYTF.